The 24 T cell receptor beta chains below all came from one sample that was sequenced in a study of CD8 T cells in ankylosing spondylitis. Study findings and constraints: One TCR beta motif, made up of roughly eight highly homologous variants, appeared characteristic of ankylosing spondylitis blood.

These receptors have no identified antigens. From the 5' RACE reads, TCRdb called clonotypes with MiXCR, one entry per CDR3 protein. This table has hundreds of thousands of distinct CDR3 sequences, roughly 10% appearing once. The material sequenced was blood, either unsorted or a sorted T cell fraction (not recorded which). The receptor set was obtained from a male donor with ankylosing spondylitis.

This clonotype was seen a handful of times. V and J are TRBV13 and TRBJ2-1; 12 nucleotides match TRBD2. Per germline, CDR1 PRHDT and CDR2 FYEKMQ (reference sequence). CDR3 size: 17 residues. V was clipped by 5 bases and J by 1 base; unmatched bases: 6. In DNA form, the CDR3 reads TGTGCCAGCAGCGCCTATGGGACTAGCGGGTCCTACAATGAGCAGTTCTTC. Residues: CASSAYGTSGSYNEQFF. Looking up the rest from reference TRBV13 and TRBJ2-1 gives the full variable domain: AAGVIQSPRHLIKEKRETATLKCYPIPRHDTVYWYQQGPGQDPQFLISFYEKMQSDKGSIPDRFSAQQFSDYHSELNMSSLELGDSALYFCASSAYGTSGSYNEQFFGPGTRLTVL.

The genes are TRBV20-1 and TRBJ1-2, with 11 bases identical to TRBD1. The V segment lost 2 bases and the J segment 8 bases; nucleotides outside the gene matches: 1. The CDR3 runs to 12 residues. Per the germline V gene, CDR1 is DFQATT and CDR2 is SNEGSKA (reference sequence). The CDR3 coding sequence is TGCAGTGCTAGACGGACAGGGGGCGGCTACACCTTC. It specifies CSARRTGGGYTF.

This rearrangement joins TRBV20-1 to TRBJ1-1; maybe TRBD1 (5 bases). The V end was cut by 3 bases, the J end by 3 bases, with 11 bases between. This CDR3 spans 13 amino acids. Germline CDR1 reads DFQATT; CDR2 reads SNEGSKA (reference sequence). CDR3 in amino acids: CSASEDSYTEAFF. CDR3 bases: TGCAGTGCTAGCGAAGACAGTTACACTGAAGCTTTCTTT.

J is TRBJ2-2 and V is TRBV10-3, with 7 bases that match TRBD1. The germline gives CDR1 ENHRY, CDR2 SYGVKD. The J segment lost 6 bases and the V segment lost 5 bases, leaving 18 bases of the junction unmatched. This CDR3 region has 18 residues. CDR3 residues: CAISRPHRQGMSSGELFF. The CDR3 DNA reads as TGTGCCATCAGTAGACCCCACAGACAGGGTATGTCCTCCGGGGAGCTGTTTTTT.

This clonotype was found a few times. The chain is built from TRBV6-4 and TRBJ2-3; D is unclear. The V end lost 5 bases, the J end lost 5 bases, and 17 bases lay between the germline ends. CDR3 length: 15 amino acids. CDR1 MRHNA and CDR2 SNTAGT come from the germline V gene. The CDR3 loop reads CASSSLGLLGDTQYF. The CDR3 DNA follows: TGTGCCAGCAGTTCCTTGGGCCTTCTGGGAGATACGCAGTATTTT.

Only a few counts were recorded for this clonotype. This CDR3 reads CSVGPGGDTQYF. DNA of the CDR3: TGCAGCGTCGGCCCCGGTGGGGATACGCAGTATTTT. The genes are TRBV29-1 and TRBJ2-3; D not resolved. The CDR3 length is 12 residues. The V gene lost 6 bases and the J gene lost 6 bases, with 13 bases spanning the gap. Germline-derived CDR1 and CDR2 are SQVTM and ANQGSEA.

This chain uses TRBV7-2 with TRBJ2-7; 8 nucleotides line up with TRBD1. The CDR3 contains 14 residues. The ends lost 3 bases at V and 4 bases at J; junction bases unmatched: 5. The germline V gene has CDR1 SGHTA and CDR2 FQGNSA. CDR3 nucleotides: TGTGCCAGCAGCTTGACAGGGGCTCCATACGAGCAGTACTTC. It translates to CASSLTGAPYEQYF.

This clonotype was counted only a few times. The genes are TRBV6-5 and TRBJ2-1; D unclear. V lost 7 bases and J lost 8, with 15 bases in between. The germline CDR1 and CDR2 sequences are MNHEY and SVGAGI. The CDR3 extends over 13 amino acids. The DNA of the CDR3 is TGTGCCAGCAAGTTGCGGCCTATGGATGAGCAGTTCTTC. As protein: CASKLRPMDEQFF.

This clonotype has more than one count but fewer than ten. Written as DNA, the CDR3 is TGCAGCGTTGGGGGGCTCCGGCAGAACACTGAAGCTTTCTTT. The encoded protein is CSVGGLRQNTEAFF. This sequence joins TRBV29-1 and TRBJ1-1, with D perhaps TRBD1 (6 bases). This CDR3 has 14 residues. Looked up from germline, CDR1 is SQVTM and CDR2 is ANQGSEA. V shed 4 bases and J shed 1 base, with 13 bases lying between them.

V is TRBV20-1 and J is TRBJ2-7; D unresolved. CDR3 length: 13 residues. V was shortened by 0 bases and J by 2 bases, with 8 bases between the two germline ends. Germline CDR1 reads DFQATT; CDR2 reads SNEGSKA (reference sequence). This CDR3 reads CSAREGIPYEQYF. The DNA for the CDR3 is TGCAGTGCTAGAGAGGGGATCCCCTACGAGCAGTACTTC.

The V and J genes are TRBV28 and TRBJ1-1; 7 nucleotides match TRBD1. CDR1 and CDR2 from the germline V gene are MDHEN and SYDVKM. The CDR3 length is 12 residues. V shed 6 bases, J shed 5 bases, and the junction held 3 bases outside the gene matches. The CDR3 bases are TGTGCCAGCAGGCAGGGGGAGACTGAAGCTTTCTTT. Amino acid sequence: CASRQGETEAFF.

The CDR3 reads CASSRQAGDNSREAFF. The DNA of the CDR3 is TGCGCCAGCAGCCGGCAGGCAGGGGATAATTCGCGTGAAGCTTTCTTT. The rearrangement uses TRBV4-3 and TRBJ1-1; D is possibly TRBD1 (6 bases). Germline-derived CDR1 and CDR2 are LGHNA and YSLEER. V lost 4 bases, J lost 7 bases, and 22 bases lay in between. The CDR3 has 16 amino acids.

This clonotype has a handful of counts. This sequence joins TRBV7-6 and TRBJ1-6; no firm D call. CDR3 size: 15 residues. V was pared by 1 base and J by 10 bases, with 14 bases between. The germline V gene has CDR1 SGHVS and CDR2 FNYEAQ. The CDR3 here is CASSLETHLSSPLHF. CDR3 DNA sequence: TGTGCCAGCAGCTTAGAGACGCATCTTAGCTCACCCCTCCACTTT.

The rearrangement uses TRBV20-1 and TRBJ1-3; a possible D gene is TRBD1 (5 bases). Germline V gene data show CDR1 as DFQATT and CDR2 as SNEGSKA (reference sequence). V lost 7 bases and J lost 4, with 14 bases in between. CDR3 length equals 13 residues. The CDR3 nucleotides are TGCAGTGGGGGCAGTAGCGGAGGAAACACCATATATTTT. This gives the protein CSGGSSGGNTIYF.

Note on this clonotype: The junction does not match germline at one end; this may be a read error. V usage is TRBV7-2 and J usage is TRBJ2-3; either TRBD1 or TRBD2 may fit D (5 bases each). The CDR3 covers 15 residues. Germline CDR1 SGHTA, CDR2 FQGNSA. The CDR3 loop reads CASSFLGLAADTRYF. The CDR3 DNA follows: TGTGCCAGCAGCTTTCTGGGGCTAGCTGCAGATACGCGGTATTTT.

The chain carries TRBV5-4 and TRBJ2-3; possible D gene TRBD2, 5 bases. The V gene lost 4 bases and the J gene lost 4 bases, with 10 bases spanning the gap. Per the germline V gene, CDR1 is SGHNT and CDR2 is YYREEE (reference sequence). CDR3 length equals 13 residues. CDR3 nucleotide sequence: TGTGCCAGCAGCCGGACTCAGGCAGATACGCAGTATTTT. This sequence encodes CASSRTQADTQYF.

V gene TRBV4-3 combines with J gene TRBJ2-3; 9 nucleotides align to TRBD2. CDR1 is LGHNA and CDR2 is YSLEER in the germline V gene. The CDR3 covers 19 residues. Trimming took 0 bases from V and 6 from J; bases not matched to a gene: 16. The CDR3 sequence is CASSQDPAGGPFVSDTQYF. CDR3 nucleotides: TGCGCCAGCAGCCAAGATCCAGCGGGAGGTCCATTTGTGTCTGATACGCAGTATTTT.

J is TRBJ2-2 and V is TRBV7-3, with 9 bases matching TRBD1. Germline assignment: CDR1 SGHTA and CDR2 FQGTGA. With 4 bases clipped from V and 3 bases from J, the junction kept 9 bases outside the gene matches. The CDR3 runs to 17 residues. The CDR3 DNA reads TGTGCCAGCAGCTCAACCCCGGGACAGGGAGACACCGGGGAGCTGTTTTTT. Translated, it gives CASSSTPGQGDTGELFF.

The chain is built from TRBV9 and TRBJ1-2, with D hard to call. CDR3 length equals 16 residues. Germline V gives CDR1 SGDLS, CDR2 YYNGEE. Trimming pared 5 bases from V and 1 base from J, leaving 18 bases between. The CDR3 DNA reads TGTGCCAGCAGTAGATTCAACGGGTTGTTTAACTATGGCTACACCTTC. This gives the protein CASSRFNGLFNYGYTF.

This clonotype was seen a few times. The chain joins TRBV7-2 to TRBJ2-2, with TRBD2 matching 7 bases. V was pared by 5 bases and J by 7 bases, with 7 bases of the junction left unmatched. CDR3 length equals 14 residues. The germline V gene encodes CDR1 SGHTA and CDR2 FQGNSA. The CDR3 coding sequence is TGTGCCAGCAGCCCCCAGGCGGGGGTCGGGGAGCTGTTTTTT. This encodes CASSPQAGVGELFF.

The chain carries TRBV2 and TRBJ1-6; D unclear. Trimming pared 6 bases from V and 0 bases from J, leaving 12 bases between. The CDR3 loop spans 16 amino acids. The V gene's germline CDR1 is SNHLY and CDR2 FYNNEI. The CDR3 region has the DNA TGTGCCAGCAGATACATTAGATACTCCTATAATTCACCCCTCCACTTT. It codes for CASRYIRYSYNSPLHF.

There are a few counts of this clonotype. The chain recombines TRBV4-1 with TRBJ1-1; D may be TRBD1 (5 bases). Germline CDR1 reads MGHRA; CDR2 reads YSYEKL. The V end was cut by 3 bases, the J end by 4 bases, with 21 bases between. CDR3 length: 17 residues. CDR3 DNA: TGCGCCAGCAGCCACCGATGGGGACCGAATTATCGCACTGAAGCTTTCTTT. It is translated as CASSHRWGPNYRTEAFF.

This clonotype was counted between two and nine times. The chain joins TRBV20-1 to TRBJ2-3, with 9 bases lining up with TRBD2. V shed 3 bases and J 2 bases; nucleotides not matched to a gene: 3. Per germline, CDR1 DFQATT and CDR2 SNEGSKA (reference sequence). The CDR3 has 14 residues. CDR3 in amino acids: CSASTSGYTDTQYF. In DNA, the CDR3 is TGCAGTGCTAGCACTAGCGGGTACACAGATACGCAGTATTTT.

This clonotype came up a few times. V usage is TRBV5-6 and J usage is TRBJ2-7, with no clear D. The V gene lost 1 base and the J gene lost 0 bases, with 11 bases spanning the gap. Germline loops: CDR1 SGHDT, CDR2 YYEEEE. This CDR3 spans 15 amino acids. CDR3 nucleotide sequence: TGTGCCAGCAGCTTGAGCCCCCACAGCTCCTACGAGCAGTACTTC. It specifies CASSLSPHSSYEQYF.